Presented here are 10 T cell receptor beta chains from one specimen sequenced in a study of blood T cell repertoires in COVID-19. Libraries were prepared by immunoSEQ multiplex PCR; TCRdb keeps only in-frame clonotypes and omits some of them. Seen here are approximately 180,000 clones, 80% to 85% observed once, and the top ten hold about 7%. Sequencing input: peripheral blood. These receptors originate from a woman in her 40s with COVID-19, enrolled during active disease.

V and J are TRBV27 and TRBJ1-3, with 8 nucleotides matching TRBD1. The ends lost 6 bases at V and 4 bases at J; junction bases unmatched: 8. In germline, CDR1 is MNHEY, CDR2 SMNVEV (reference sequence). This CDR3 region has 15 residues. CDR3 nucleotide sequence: TGTGCCAGCAGAGGGTGGACAGGGAGAGGAAACACCATATATTTT. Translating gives CASRGWTGRGNTIYF.

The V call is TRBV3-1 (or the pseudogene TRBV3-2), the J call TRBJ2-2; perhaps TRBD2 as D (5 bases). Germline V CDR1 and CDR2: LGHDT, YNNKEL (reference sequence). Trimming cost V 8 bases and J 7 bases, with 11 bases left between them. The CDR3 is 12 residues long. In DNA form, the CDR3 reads TGTGCCAGCGGGAGAGCGAGCGGGGAGCTGTTTTTT. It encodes CASGRASGELFF.

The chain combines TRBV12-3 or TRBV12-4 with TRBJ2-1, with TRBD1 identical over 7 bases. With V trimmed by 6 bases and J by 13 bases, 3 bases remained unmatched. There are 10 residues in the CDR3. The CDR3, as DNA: TGTGCCAGCAGCACAGGGGTTCAGTTCTTC. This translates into CASSTGVQFF.

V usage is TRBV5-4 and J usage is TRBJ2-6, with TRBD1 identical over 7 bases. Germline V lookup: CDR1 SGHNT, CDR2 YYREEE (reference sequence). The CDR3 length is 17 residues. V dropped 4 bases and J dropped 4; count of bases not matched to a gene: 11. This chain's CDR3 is CASSPGQPSRGANVLTF. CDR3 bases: TGTGCCAGCAGCCCGGGACAGCCCTCCCGGGGGGCCAACGTCCTGACTTTC. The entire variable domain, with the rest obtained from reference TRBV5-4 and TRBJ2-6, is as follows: ETGVTQSPTHLIKTRGQQVTLRCSSQSGHNTVSWYQQALGQGPQFIFQYYREEENGRGNFPPRFSGLQFPNYSSELNVNALELDDSALYLCASSPGQPSRGANVLTFGAGSRLTVL.

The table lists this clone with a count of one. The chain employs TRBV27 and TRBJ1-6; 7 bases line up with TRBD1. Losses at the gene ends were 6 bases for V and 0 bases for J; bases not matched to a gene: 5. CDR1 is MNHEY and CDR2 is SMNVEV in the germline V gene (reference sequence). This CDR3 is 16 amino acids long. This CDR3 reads CASRNRGGSYNSPLHF. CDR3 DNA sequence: TGTGCCAGCAGAAACAGGGGCGGCTCCTATAATTCACCCCTCCACTTT.

CDR3 protein: CATEGGYEAQHF. For the CDR3, the DNA is TGTGCCACGGAAGGGGGATACGAGGCCCAGCATTTT. The rearrangement links TRBV15 to TRBJ1-5; D might be TRBD1 (6 bases). The CDR3 spans 12 residues. The V end lost 9 bases, the J end lost 11 bases, and 17 bases lay between the germline ends. Germline V gene data show CDR1 as LNHNV and CDR2 as YYDKDF (reference sequence).

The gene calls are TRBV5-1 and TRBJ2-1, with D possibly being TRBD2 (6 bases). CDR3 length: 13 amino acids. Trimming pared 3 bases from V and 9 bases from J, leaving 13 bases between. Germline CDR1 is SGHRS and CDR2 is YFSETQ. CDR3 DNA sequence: TGCGCCAGCAGCTACGAAAAAGCGGGTGAGCAGTTCTTC. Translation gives CASSYEKAGEQFF.

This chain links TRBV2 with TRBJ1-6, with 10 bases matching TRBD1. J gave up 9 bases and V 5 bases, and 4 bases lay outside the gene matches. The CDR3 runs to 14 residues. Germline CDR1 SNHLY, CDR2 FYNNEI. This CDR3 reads CASSRQGAGSPLHF. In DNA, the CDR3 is TGTGCCAGCAGTCGACAGGGGGCGGGTTCACCCCTCCACTTT. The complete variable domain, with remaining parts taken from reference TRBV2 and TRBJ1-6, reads EPEVTQTPSHQVTQMGQEVILRCVPISNHLYFYWYRQILGQKVEFLVSFYNNEISEKSEIFDDQFSVERPDGSNFTLKIRSTKLEDSAMYFCASSRQGAGSPLHFGNGTRLTVT.

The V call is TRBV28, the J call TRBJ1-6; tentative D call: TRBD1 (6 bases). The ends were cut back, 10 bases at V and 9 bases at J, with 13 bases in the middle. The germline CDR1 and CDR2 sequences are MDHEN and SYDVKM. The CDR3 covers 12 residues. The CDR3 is CATQNRVSPLHF. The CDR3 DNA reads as TGTGCCACCCAAAACAGGGTTTCACCCCTCCACTTT. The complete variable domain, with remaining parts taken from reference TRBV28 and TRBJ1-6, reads DVKVTQSSRYLVKRTGEKVFLECVQDMDHENMFWYRQDPGLGLRLIYFSYDVKMKEKGDIPEGYSVSREKKERFSLILESASTNQTSMYLCATQNRVSPLHFGNGTRLTVT.

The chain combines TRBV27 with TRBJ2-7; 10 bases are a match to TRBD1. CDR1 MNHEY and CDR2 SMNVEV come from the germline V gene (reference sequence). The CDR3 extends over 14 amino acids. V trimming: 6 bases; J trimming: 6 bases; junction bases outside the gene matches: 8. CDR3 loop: CASRPRGTGVEQYF. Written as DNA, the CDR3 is TGTGCCAGCAGACCACGCGGGACAGGGGTCGAGCAGTACTTC.